These 9 T cell receptor beta chains came from one sample sequenced in a study of CD8 T cells in Susac syndrome. Roughly 0.45 to 1 ug RNA was reverse transcribed with random hexamers. MiXCR was run by TCRdb on the immunoSEQ multiplex PCR reads, yielding one entry per CDR3 protein. Of about 180,000 distinct CDR3 sequences in the sample, around 94% are singletons; the top ten hold 0.12%. Material: CD4+ T cells from PBMCs. The receptor set was obtained from a human donor with Susac syndrome.

The chain joins TRBV20-1 to TRBJ2-1, with TRBD2 matching over 8 bases. The CDR3 consists of 17 residues. Germline CDR1 DFQATT, CDR2 SNEGSKA (reference sequence). The trim removed 1 base at V and 2 bases at J, leaving 10 bases unmatched. In DNA, the CDR3 is TGCAGTGCTAGAGTCCCCATGACTAGCGCCACCTACAATGAGCAGTTCTTC. This encodes CSARVPMTSATYNEQFF.

Here the CDR3 reads CAWTPHPGSTDTQYF. The CDR3 region has the DNA TGTGCCTGGACCCCCCACCCAGGTAGCACAGATACGCAGTATTTT. The gene calls are TRBV30 and TRBJ2-3; D ambiguous. Germline CDR1 and CDR2: GTSNPN and SVGIG (reference sequence). The CDR3 covers 15 residues. V lost 4 bases and J 0 bases, leaving 14 bases between the germline ends.

The chain uses TRBV29-1 and TRBJ2-2, with D perhaps TRBD1 (6 bases). The CDR3 consists of 14 residues. V was shortened by 7 bases and J by 2 bases, with 14 bases between the two germline ends. Germline CDR1 reads SQVTM; CDR2 reads ANQGSEA. CDR3 in DNA: TGCAGCGGCATGTGGACAGCTAACACCGGGGAGCTGTTTTTT. Its protein is CSGMWTANTGELFF.

The chain combines TRBV20-1 with TRBJ2-5; the match to TRBD2 covers 13 bases. CDR3 size: 17 residues. Germline values: CDR1 DFQATT, CDR2 SNEGSKA (reference sequence). V shed 4 bases, J shed 5 bases, and the junction held 13 bases outside the gene matches. CDR3 region: CSATRTSGGLRVETQYF. The CDR3 DNA follows: TGCAGTGCTACTCGGACTAGCGGGGGCCTCCGGGTGGAGACCCAGTACTTC.

The chain is built from TRBV19 and TRBJ2-2; unclear D gene. V was pared by 6 bases and J by 3 bases, with 8 bases between. CDR1 and CDR2 from the germline V gene are LNHDA and SQIVND (reference sequence). There are 13 residues in the CDR3. This CDR3 is CASSPTYTGELFF. Here the CDR3 DNA reads TGTGCCAGTAGCCCCACATACACCGGGGAGCTGTTTTTT.

DNA of the CDR3: TGTGCCAGCGGTCTCGGACAGGCGATAGGCACGCAGTATTTT. Protein sequence: CASGLGQAIGTQYF. The rearrangement uses TRBV2 and TRBJ2-3; TRBD1 aligns across 7 bases. The CDR3 spans 14 residues. V dropped 8 bases and J dropped 9; count of bases not matched to a gene: 14. Per the germline V gene, CDR1 is SNHLY and CDR2 is FYNNEI.

The V call is TRBV25-1, the J call TRBJ1-6; D is uncertain. There are 15 residues in the CDR3. Trimming took off 4 bases at V and 7 bases at J, with 14 bases between the two ends. Germline CDR1 MGHDK, CDR2 SYGVNS. The CDR3 region is CASSGLWGGNSPLHF. The CDR3 DNA reads TGTGCCAGCAGTGGGTTGTGGGGAGGCAATTCACCCCTCCACTTT.

The chain is built from TRBV7-7 and TRBJ1-1; maybe TRBD1 (6 bases). Germline V gene sequence: CDR1 SSHAT, CDR2 FNYEAQ (reference sequence). The CDR3 runs to 16 residues. V was clipped by 1 base and J by 5 bases, with 17 bases between them. The CDR3 sequence is CASSLGEGRGGTEAFF. CDR3 sequence (DNA): TGTGCCAGCAGCTTAGGGGAGGGCAGGGGCGGAACTGAAGCTTTCTTT. The entire variable domain, with the rest obtained from reference TRBV7-7 and TRBJ1-1, is as follows: GAGVSQSPRYKVTKRGQDVTLRCDPISSHATLYWYQQALGQGPEFLTYFNYEAQPDKSGLPSDRFSAERPEGSISTLTIQRTEQRDSAMYRCASSLGEGRGGTEAFFGQGTRLTVV.

The rearrangement links TRBV12-3 or TRBV12-4 to TRBJ1-2; 7 bases align to TRBD1. V shed 3 bases and J 8 bases; nucleotides not matched to a gene: 6. CDR3 size: 13 residues. DNA of the CDR3: TGTGCCAGCAGTTTGAGGGGGCTGGAGGGCTACACCTTC. Its translation is CASSLRGLEGYTF.